This TCR beta chain was found in a study of blood T cell repertoires in COVID-19. Background on the study: Whether acute or convalescent, the COVID-19 samples came from the United States, Italy and Spain. Sample material is recorded as cDNA or gDNA derived from T cells, B-cell-depleted T cells, or PBMCs.

The germline V gene has CDR1 MNHEY and CDR2 SVGAGI. Trimming pared 7 bases from V and 6 bases from J, leaving 16 bases between. The CDR3 length is 14 residues. In the source study's methods: Estimates of nucleated cell counts were drawn from the amplification of reference gene primers. Generated by immunoSEQ multiplex PCR, the TCRdb table keeps only in-frame clones and is missing some. V and J calls and clone size are given by that table; D and trimming were obtained from the DNA. The sample yields roughly 43,000 clones, approximately 80% seen once. This rearrangement joins TRBV6-5 to TRBJ1-5, with D possibly being TRBD1 (5 bases). The clonotype originates from a woman aged 60-70 years with acute or convalescent COVID-19. The sequencing input was peripheral blood. The CDR3 sequence: CASTAAQGAQPQHF. The CDR3 DNA is TGTGCCAGCACCGCGGCCCAGGGTGCTCAGCCCCAGCATTTT.